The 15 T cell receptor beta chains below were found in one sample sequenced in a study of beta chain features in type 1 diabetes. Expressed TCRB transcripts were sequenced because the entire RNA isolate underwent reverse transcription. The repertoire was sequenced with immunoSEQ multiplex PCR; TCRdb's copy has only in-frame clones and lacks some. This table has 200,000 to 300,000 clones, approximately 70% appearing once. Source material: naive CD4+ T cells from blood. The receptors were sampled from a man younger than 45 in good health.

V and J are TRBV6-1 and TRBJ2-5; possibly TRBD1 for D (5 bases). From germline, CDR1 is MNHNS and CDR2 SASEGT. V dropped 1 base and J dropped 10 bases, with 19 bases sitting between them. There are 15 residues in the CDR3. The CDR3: CASSEGIGNRNGQYF. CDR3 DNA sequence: TGTGCCAGCAGTGAAGGTATAGGGAACAGGAACGGCCAGTACTTC.

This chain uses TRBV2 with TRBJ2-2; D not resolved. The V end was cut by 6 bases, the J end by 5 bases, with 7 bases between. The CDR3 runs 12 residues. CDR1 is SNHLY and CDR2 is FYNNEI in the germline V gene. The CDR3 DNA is TGTGCCAGCAGAGCATATACCGGGGAGCTGTTTTTT. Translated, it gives CASRAYTGELFF.

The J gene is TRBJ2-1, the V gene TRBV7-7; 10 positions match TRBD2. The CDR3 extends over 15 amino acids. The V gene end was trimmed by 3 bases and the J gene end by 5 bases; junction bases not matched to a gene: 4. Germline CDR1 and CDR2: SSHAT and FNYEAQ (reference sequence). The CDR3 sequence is CASSLGLAHHNEQFF. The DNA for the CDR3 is TGTGCCAGCAGCTTGGGACTAGCGCATCACAATGAGCAGTTCTTC.

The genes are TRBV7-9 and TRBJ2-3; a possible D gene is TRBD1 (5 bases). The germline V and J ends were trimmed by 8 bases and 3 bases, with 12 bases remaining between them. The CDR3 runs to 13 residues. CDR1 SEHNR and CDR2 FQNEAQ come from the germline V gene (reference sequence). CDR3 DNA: TGTGCCAGCTCGATTTCAGGGACAGATACGCAGTATTTT. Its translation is CASSISGTDTQYF.

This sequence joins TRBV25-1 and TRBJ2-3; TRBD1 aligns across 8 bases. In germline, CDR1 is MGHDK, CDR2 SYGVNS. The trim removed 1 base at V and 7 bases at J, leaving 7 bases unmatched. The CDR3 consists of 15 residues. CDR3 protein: CASSESGDRGYTQYF. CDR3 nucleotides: TGTGCCAGCAGTGAATCTGGAGACAGGGGATATACGCAGTATTTT.

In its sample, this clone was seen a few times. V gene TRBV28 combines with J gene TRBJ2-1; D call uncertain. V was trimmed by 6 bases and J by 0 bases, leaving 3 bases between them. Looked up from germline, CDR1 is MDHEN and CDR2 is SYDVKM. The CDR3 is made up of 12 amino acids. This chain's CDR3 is CASRSSYNEQFF. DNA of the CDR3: TGTGCCAGCAGGAGCTCCTACAATGAGCAGTTCTTC.

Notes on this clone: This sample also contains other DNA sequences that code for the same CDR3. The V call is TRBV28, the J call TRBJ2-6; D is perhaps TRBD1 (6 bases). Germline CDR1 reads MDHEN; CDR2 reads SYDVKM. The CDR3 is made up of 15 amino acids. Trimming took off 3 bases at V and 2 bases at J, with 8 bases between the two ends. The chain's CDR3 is CASSFRGTGANVLTF. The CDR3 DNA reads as TGTGCCAGCAGTTTCAGGGGTACTGGGGCCAACGTCCTGACTTTC.

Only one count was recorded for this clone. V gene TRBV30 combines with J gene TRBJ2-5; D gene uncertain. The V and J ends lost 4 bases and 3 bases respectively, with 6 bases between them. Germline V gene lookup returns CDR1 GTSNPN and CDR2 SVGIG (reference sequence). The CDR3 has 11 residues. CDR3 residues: CAWMVEETQYF. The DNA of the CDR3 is TGTGCCTGGATGGTTGAAGAGACCCAGTACTTC.

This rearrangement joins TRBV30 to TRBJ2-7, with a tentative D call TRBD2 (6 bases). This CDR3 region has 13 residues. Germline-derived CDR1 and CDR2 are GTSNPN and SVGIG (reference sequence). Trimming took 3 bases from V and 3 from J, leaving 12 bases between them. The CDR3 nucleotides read TGTGCCTGGAGCCTTGGAGGGGTCTACGAGCAGTACTTC. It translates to CAWSLGGVYEQYF.

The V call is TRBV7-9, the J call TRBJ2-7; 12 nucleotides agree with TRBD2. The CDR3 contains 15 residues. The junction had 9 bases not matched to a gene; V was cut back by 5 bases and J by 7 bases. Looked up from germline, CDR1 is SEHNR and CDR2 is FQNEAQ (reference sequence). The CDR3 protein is CASSLELAGGNEQYF. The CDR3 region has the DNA TGTGCCAGCAGCCTAGAACTAGCGGGAGGTAATGAGCAGTACTTC.

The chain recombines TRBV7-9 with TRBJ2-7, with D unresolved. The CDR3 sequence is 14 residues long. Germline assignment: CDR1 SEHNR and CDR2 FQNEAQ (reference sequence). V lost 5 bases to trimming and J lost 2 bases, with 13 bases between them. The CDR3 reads CASSVSTAAYEQYF. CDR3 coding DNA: TGTGCCAGCAGCGTTAGTACGGCCGCCTACGAGCAGTACTTC.

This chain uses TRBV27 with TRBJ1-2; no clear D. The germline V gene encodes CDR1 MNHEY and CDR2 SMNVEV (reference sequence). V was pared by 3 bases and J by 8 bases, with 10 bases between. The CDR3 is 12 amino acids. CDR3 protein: CASSFRLMGYTF. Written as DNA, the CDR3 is TGTGCCAGCAGTTTCCGTCTGATGGGCTACACCTTC.

This CDR3 reads CASPGRLNTEAFF. The CDR3 DNA is TGTGCCTCCCCGGGACGGCTGAACACTGAAGCTTTCTTT. This sequence joins TRBV30 and TRBJ1-1; TRBD1 might be the D (5 bases). Per the germline V gene, CDR1 is GTSNPN and CDR2 is SVGIG (reference sequence). The CDR3 is 13 amino acids. V was shortened by 7 bases and J by 0 bases, with 12 bases between the two germline ends.

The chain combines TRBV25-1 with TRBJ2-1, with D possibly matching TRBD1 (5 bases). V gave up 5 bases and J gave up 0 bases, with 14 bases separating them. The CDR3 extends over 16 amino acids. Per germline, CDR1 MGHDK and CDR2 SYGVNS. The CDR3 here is CASSQAGMGSYNEQFF. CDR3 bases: TGTGCCAGCAGTCAAGCAGGGATGGGCTCCTACAATGAGCAGTTCTTC.

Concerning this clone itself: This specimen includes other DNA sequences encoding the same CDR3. In DNA, the CDR3 is TGTGCCTGGAGTCTACAGGTGAACACTGAAGCTTTCTTT. Its protein product is CAWSLQVNTEAFF. The V call is TRBV30, the J call TRBJ1-1, with TRBD1 as a possible D gene (5 bases). Trimming took 2 bases from V and 0 from J, leaving 7 bases between them. From germline, CDR1 is GTSNPN and CDR2 SVGIG (reference sequence). This CDR3 has 13 amino acids.